The clone carrying this TCR beta chain turned up a few times. These data are taken from a study of early T cells in non-severe SARS-CoV-2 infection. V was pared by 6 bases and J by 4 bases, with 12 bases of the junction left unmatched. Germline V gene lookup returns CDR1 DFQATT and CDR2 SNEGSKA (reference sequence). The CDR3 has 15 residues. The TCR library protocol attached unique molecular identifiers to the individual cDNA molecules. TCRdb reprocessed the 5' RACE reads with MiXCR, giving one entry per CDR3 protein. The repertoire consists of roughly 58,000 distinct CDR3 sequences, with around 13% occurring once and the leading ten covering more than 1.1%.

This rearrangement joins TRBV20-1 to TRBJ2-1; the match to TRBD1 covers 7 bases. Sample: whole blood. The sequence was obtained from an adult who was a healthcare worker with PCR-confirmed SARS-CoV-2 infection or an uninfected control (not recorded which). In DNA, the CDR3 is TGCAGTGCCACTTCCGGGGACAGAACATACAATGAGCAGTTCTTC. Its protein is CSATSGDRTYNEQFF.